These 2 T cell receptor beta chains were all obtained from the same sample, sequenced in a study of liver allograft versus peripheral blood T cells. Study-level background: What was compared were the T cell receptor repertoires in transplanted livers and those in the peripheral blood of recipients.

TCRdb re-derived calls from the reads in MiXCR, one entry per CDR3 protein. Its clone listing holds under 75 distinct CDR3 sequences. The origin of the receptors is a human patient who had a liver transplant. The graft donor may account for some of the T cells.

This chain links TRBV6-1 with TRBJ2-2; no firm D call. The ends were cut back, 2 bases at V and 3 bases at J, with 4 bases in the middle. CDR1 and CDR2 (germline): MNHNS, SASEGT. The CDR3 sequence is 13 residues long. The CDR3 reads CASSERDTGELFF. CDR3 sequence (DNA): TGTGCCAGCAGTGAACGAGACACCGGGGAGCTGTTTTTT.

By sample fraction, this clonotype is large. J is TRBJ1-1 and V is TRBV11-2; 8 bases line up with TRBD1. Trimming cost V 3 bases and J 9 bases; bases outside gene matches: 3. The CDR3 runs 12 residues. Germline-derived CDR1 and CDR2 are SGHAT and FQNNGV. CDR3 loop: CASSFGQGKAFF. As DNA, the CDR3 is TGTGCCAGCAGCTTCGGACAGGGCAAAGCTTTCTTT. Variable domain in full (rest from reference TRBV11-2 and TRBJ1-1): EAGVAQSPRYKIIEKRQSVAFWCNPISGHATLYWYQQILGQGPKLLIQFQNNGVVDDSQLPKDRFSAERLKGVDSTLKIQPAKLEDSAVYLCASSFGQGKAFFGQGTRLTVV.